A single sample gave rise to the 30 T cell receptor beta chains below, sequenced in a study of blood T cells in healthy people across ages. A second PCR, run for roughly 7 to 12 cycles, used a sample-barcoded 5' primer plus a J-beta primer mix. TCRdb fed the 5' RACE reads into MiXCR, producing one record per CDR3 protein. Of more than 450,000 distinct CDR3 sequences in the sample, around a quarter were seen once. This same sample was also part of a study on T cells of mothers and their children.

Material: blood. The receptors were gathered from a boy under 10 years old in good health.

This clonotype was counted only a few times. V is TRBV4-3 and J is TRBJ1-2; D might be TRBD1 (5 bases). The CDR3 has 14 residues. With 0 bases removed from V and 4 bases from J, the gap between germline ends came to 9 bases. Germline V gene sequence: CDR1 LGHNA, CDR2 YSLEER. CDR3 bases: TGCGCCAGCAGCCAAGAAGGGGTCGGCTATGGCTACACCTTC. Encoded protein: CASSQEGVGYGYTF.

The chain joins TRBV29-1 to TRBJ2-7; D possibly corresponds to TRBD2 (5 bases). CDR1 is SQVTM and CDR2 is ANQGSEA in the germline V gene. CDR3 length equals 13 residues. Between the trimmed V and J ends, which lost 7 bases and 3 bases, there was a span of 16 bases. CDR3 sequence reads: CSARRHLGYEQYF. In DNA, the CDR3 is TGCAGCGCCCGGAGGCATTTGGGCTACGAGCAGTACTTC.

This chain connects TRBV20-1 to TRBJ1-2, with D unresolved. V was trimmed by 1 base and J by 5 bases, leaving 5 bases between them. CDR3 length equals 11 residues. Germline assignment: CDR1 DFQATT and CDR2 SNEGSKA (reference sequence). CDR3 nucleotides: TGCAGTGCTAGAGCTGGGTATGGCTACACCTTC. Its protein product is CSARAGYGYTF.

This chain uses TRBV12-3 or TRBV12-4 with TRBJ1-2; TRBD1 matches 9 bases. The CDR3 runs 16 residues. Unmatched junction bases numbered 13, after V lost 3 bases and J lost 8 bases. The DNA of the CDR3 is TGTGCCAGCAGTTTGTTGGCCGGGACAGGGTATAGAGGCTACACCTTC. It translates to CASSLLAGTGYRGYTF.

The rearrangement joins TRBV20-1 to TRBJ2-4; tentatively, D is TRBD1 (5 bases). This CDR3 comprises 11 residues. Germline V gives CDR1 DFQATT, CDR2 SNEGSKA (reference sequence). The V end was cut by 6 bases, the J end by 8 bases, with 11 bases between. The CDR3 DNA reads TGCAGTGCATATCAGGGCTACATTCAGTACTTC. The encoded protein is CSAYQGYIQYF.

This clonotype was seen a handful of times. V is TRBV7-9 and J is TRBJ1-2; weak D call: TRBD1 (6 bases). From germline, CDR1 is SEHNR and CDR2 FQNEAQ (reference sequence). V lost 11 bases and J 3 bases, leaving 19 bases between the germline ends. The CDR3 is 14 amino acids. CDR3 sequence: CAGSYGRGYYGYTF. The DNA of the CDR3 is TGTGCCGGATCTTACGGCAGGGGCTACTATGGCTACACCTTC.

The gene calls are TRBV7-9 and TRBJ2-3, with D possibly TRBD2 on 5 matching bases. This CDR3 has 14 amino acids. V lost 7 bases and J 6 bases, leaving 17 bases between the germline ends. Germline V gives CDR1 SEHNR, CDR2 FQNEAQ (reference sequence). Written as DNA, the CDR3 is TGTGCCAGCAACAATCGGACGGACTCGGATACGCAGTATTTT. Translated: CASNNRTDSDTQYF.

The CDR3 DNA is TGTGCCAGCGGCAGGGCCGGGGAGCTGTTTTTT. Translated, it gives CASGRAGELFF. This chain uses TRBV6-2 or TRBV6-3 with TRBJ2-2, with D possibly TRBD1 on 5 matching bases. Trimming pared 8 bases from V and 6 bases from J, leaving 7 bases between. From germline, CDR1 is MNHEY and CDR2 SVGEGT. This CDR3 comprises 11 residues.

The table lists this clonotype with a few counts. The chain is built from TRBV5-1 and TRBJ2-5, with 10 bases matching TRBD1. This CDR3 is built from 14 residues. The germline CDR1 and CDR2 sequences are SGHRS and YFSETQ. Germline trimming cut 9 bases from V and 4 bases from J; bases unmatched to any gene: 9. CDR3 protein: CATGTGEEGETQYF. CDR3 bases: TGCGCCACCGGGACAGGGGAAGAGGGAGAGACCCAGTACTTC.

This chain uses TRBV20-1 with TRBJ1-1, with D uncertain. Per germline, CDR1 DFQATT and CDR2 SNEGSKA (reference sequence). CDR3 length: 12 amino acids. V was clipped by 3 bases and J by 6 bases, with 11 bases between them. CDR3 sequence: CSASLGSPEAFF. In DNA, the CDR3 is TGCAGTGCTAGCTTGGGGTCCCCTGAAGCTTTCTTT.

The chain joins TRBV20-1 to TRBJ2-4, with D possibly matching TRBD1 (6 bases). The germline CDR1 and CDR2 sequences are DFQATT and SNEGSKA (reference sequence). The length of the CDR3 is 15 residues. The germline V and J ends were trimmed by 1 base and 1 base, with 11 bases remaining between them. The CDR3 sequence: CSARALGAAKNIQYF. The CDR3 bases are TGCAGTGCTAGAGCCCTGGGGGCGGCCAAAAACATTCAGTACTTC.

The J gene is TRBJ1-2, the V gene TRBV29-1; no reliable D call. Trimming took off 5 bases at V and 4 bases at J, with 11 bases between the two ends. CDR1 is SQVTM, CDR2 ANQGSEA, per germline. CDR3 length equals 12 residues. The CDR3 loop is CSVPDILYGYTF. The CDR3 nucleotides read TGCAGCGTTCCTGACATCCTCTATGGCTACACCTTC.

This clonotype has more than one count but fewer than ten. V usage is TRBV5-4 and J usage is TRBJ2-3, with D perhaps assigned TRBD1 or TRBD2 (5 bases each). Germline CDR1 reads SGHNT; CDR2 reads YYREEE (reference sequence). With 10 bases removed from V and 5 bases from J, the gap between germline ends came to 17 bases. The CDR3 contains 13 residues. CDR3 sequence reads: CAQGSDRKDTQYF. In DNA form, the CDR3 reads TGTGCCCAGGGTAGCGACCGGAAAGATACGCAGTATTTT.

This chain links TRBV9 with TRBJ1-2; 7 bases are shared with TRBD1. The J segment lost 5 bases and the V segment lost 3 bases, leaving 10 bases of the junction unmatched. Germline values: CDR1 SGDLS, CDR2 YYNGEE. The CDR3 runs to 15 residues. The CDR3 here is CASSAETGRVYGYTF. DNA for the CDR3: TGTGCCAGCAGCGCGGAGACAGGGCGAGTTTATGGCTACACCTTC.

Points on this clonotype: Germline and junction disagree at one end, which may indicate a read error. The V call is TRBV5-1, the J call TRBJ2-5, with D perhaps assigned TRBD1 or TRBD2 (5 bases each). CDR1 and CDR2 (germline): SGHRS, YFSETQ. The CDR3 has 14 residues. The CDR3 DNA reads TGTGTCAGCAGCTTGAGGGCAGGGCTGGAGACCCAGTACTTC. Residues: CVSSLRAGLETQYF.

This clonotype has a handful of counts. The chain carries TRBV29-1 and TRBJ1-2, with no clear D. V gave up 5 bases and J gave up 8 bases, with 15 bases separating them. The CDR3 contains 12 residues. Germline loops: CDR1 SQVTM, CDR2 ANQGSEA. In DNA, the CDR3 is TGCAGCGTTTCCGGGTTTTCTATGGGCTACACCTTC. Amino acid sequence: CSVSGFSMGYTF.

This clonotype has more than one count but fewer than ten. Relative to the germline gene, one junction end is altered; a read error may explain this. The chain links TRBV2 to TRBJ1-2, with D perhaps TRBD1 (5 bases). The V gene's germline CDR1 is SNHLY and CDR2 FYNNEI. The CDR3 has 15 residues. The DNA of the CDR3 is TGTGCCAGCAGTAAACGCAGGGAGTTGAGCTATGGCTATACCTTC. This translates into CASSKRRELSYGYTF.

Many counts were recorded for this clonotype. The chain recombines TRBV11-2 with TRBJ2-3; D gene ambiguous. The V and J ends lost 3 bases and 4 bases respectively, with 5 bases between them. This CDR3 has 12 residues. Looked up from germline, CDR1 is SGHAT and CDR2 is FQNNGV. CDR3 nucleotides: TGTGCCAGCAGCTTGTTAGCAGATACGCAGTATTTT. As protein: CASSLLADTQYF.

The chain carries TRBV29-1 and TRBJ2-7; D is unclear. Germline loops: CDR1 SQVTM, CDR2 ANQGSEA. Trimming cost V 0 bases and J 4 bases, with 7 bases left between them. There are 12 residues in the CDR3. The CDR3 is CSVEDEAYEQYF. CDR3 nucleotide sequence: TGCAGCGTTGAAGATGAAGCTTACGAGCAGTACTTC.

The chain joins TRBV5-1 to TRBJ2-3; 15 bases match TRBD2. V was pared by 4 bases and J by 8 bases, with 8 bases of the junction left unmatched. The CDR3 runs to 16 residues. CDR1 SGHRS and CDR2 YFSETQ come from the germline V gene. This CDR3 reads CASSPGLAGGWSTQYF. In DNA form, the CDR3 reads TGCGCCAGCAGCCCCGGACTAGCGGGGGGGTGGAGTACGCAGTATTTT.

This rearrangement joins TRBV20-1 to TRBJ1-4, with 7 bases identical to TRBD1. After removal of 3 bases from V and 8 bases from J, the junction contained 9 bases not matched to a gene. The CDR3 runs 14 residues. The germline gives CDR1 DFQATT, CDR2 SNEGSKA (reference sequence). The CDR3 DNA reads as TGCAGTGCTAGCCTACAGGGGCAGGAGGAAAAACTGTTTTTT. The encoded protein is CSASLQGQEEKLFF.

The genes are TRBV4-1 and TRBJ1-5, with D unresolved. This CDR3 is built from 15 residues. V was trimmed by 0 bases and J by 8 bases, leaving 14 bases between them. Germline CDR1 and CDR2: MGHRA and YSYEKL. The CDR3 protein is CASSQDWGGNEPQHF. In DNA form, the CDR3 reads TGCGCCAGCAGCCAAGACTGGGGAGGGAATGAGCCCCAGCATTTT.

The rearrangement uses TRBV12-3 or TRBV12-4 and TRBJ2-2; maybe TRBD1 (6 bases). CDR3 length: 17 amino acids. V was trimmed by 4 bases and J by 2 bases, leaving 17 bases between them. The CDR3 is CASSSIPGHTNTGELFF. CDR3 nucleotide sequence: TGTGCCAGCAGTTCCATCCCGGGACACACAAACACCGGGGAGCTGTTTTTT.

CDR3 bases: TGTGCCAGCAGGGGGGACAGGGGGTTCGGCGAGCAGTACTTC. Protein product: CASRGDRGFGEQYF. The V call is TRBV2, the J call TRBJ2-7, with 11 bases fitting TRBD1. Looked up from germline, CDR1 is SNHLY and CDR2 is FYNNEI. This CDR3 spans 14 amino acids. The J segment lost 6 bases and the V segment lost 6 bases, leaving 7 bases of the junction unmatched.

This clonotype was seen a handful of times. The V gene is TRBV20-1, the J gene TRBJ1-1; 8 bases align to TRBD1. CDR3 length equals 14 residues. Germline V gene lookup returns CDR1 DFQATT and CDR2 SNEGSKA (reference sequence). J was trimmed by 5 bases and V by 3 bases; bases with no gene match: 8. In nucleotides, the CDR3 is TGCAGTGCTAGGGGTACAGGGGGAAGGACTGAAGCTTTCTTT. Protein sequence: CSARGTGGRTEAFF.

The chain recombines TRBV12-3 or TRBV12-4 with TRBJ2-2, with unresolved D. The CDR3 is made up of 12 amino acids. Trimming cost V 6 bases and J 5 bases, with 7 bases left between them. CDR3 in amino acids: CASSSETGELFF. The DNA for the CDR3 is TGTGCCAGCAGCTCGGAGACCGGGGAGCTGTTTTTT.

This clonotype was counted between two and nine times. This chain connects TRBV6-6 to TRBJ2-7; 8 bases are a match to TRBD2. The tail of the sequence fits TRBJ2-5 better, so the J call may be wrong. Germline V gene sequence: CDR1 MNHNY, CDR2 SVGAGI (reference sequence). This CDR3 has 16 residues. CDR3 sequence: CASSYSAGGMQETQYF. The DNA for the CDR3 is TGTGCCAGCAGTTATTCGGCGGGGGGTATGCAAGAGACCCAGTACTTC.

The sample holds a few counts of this clonotype. The chain recombines TRBV10-3 with TRBJ2-7; D might be TRBD1 or TRBD2, each matching 6 bases. Trimming cost V 3 bases and J 5 bases, with 14 bases left between them. Germline values: CDR1 ENHRY, CDR2 SYGVKD. There are 14 residues in the CDR3. The CDR3 is CAISDGRGGHEQYF. The CDR3 nucleotides are TGTGCCATCAGTGACGGCAGGGGAGGTCACGAGCAGTACTTC.

This clonotype came up a few times. The rearrangement uses TRBV4-3 and TRBJ2-2, with D uncertain. Germline CDR1 reads LGHNA; CDR2 reads YSLEER. Trimming shortened V by 0 bases and J by 4 bases, and 6 bases separated the two germline ends. The CDR3 is 14 residues long. Written as DNA, the CDR3 is TGCGCCAGCAGCCAAGATAAGCCCACCGGGGAGCTGTTTTTT. This sequence encodes CASSQDKPTGELFF.

This chain connects TRBV20-1 to TRBJ2-7; 13 bases map to TRBD2. Germline assignment: CDR1 DFQATT and CDR2 SNEGSKA (reference sequence). After removal of 6 bases from V and 1 base from J, the junction contained 3 bases not matched to a gene. CDR3 length: 14 amino acids. The CDR3 loop reads CSAPTSGGSYEQYF. Written as DNA, the CDR3 is TGCAGTGCGCCGACTAGCGGGGGGTCCTACGAGCAGTACTTC.